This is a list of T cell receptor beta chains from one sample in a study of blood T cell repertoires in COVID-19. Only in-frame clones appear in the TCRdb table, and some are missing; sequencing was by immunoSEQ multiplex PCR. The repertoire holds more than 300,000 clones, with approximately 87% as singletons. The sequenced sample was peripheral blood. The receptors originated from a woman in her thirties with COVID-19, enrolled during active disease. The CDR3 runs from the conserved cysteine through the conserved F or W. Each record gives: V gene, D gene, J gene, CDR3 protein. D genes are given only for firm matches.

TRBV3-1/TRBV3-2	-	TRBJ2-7	CASARGYEQYF
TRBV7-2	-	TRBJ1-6	CASGRQESSPLHF
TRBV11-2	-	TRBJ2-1	CASSKRADSSYNEQFF
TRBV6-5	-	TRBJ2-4	CASSGGRNIQYF
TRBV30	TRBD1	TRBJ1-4	CAWSTGTGNEKLFF
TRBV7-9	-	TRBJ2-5	CASSPGRVETQYF
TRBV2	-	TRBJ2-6	CATSQIQVAGANVLTF
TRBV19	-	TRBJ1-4	CASRELGTNEKLFF
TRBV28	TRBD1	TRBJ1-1	CASSWTGKSGVAFF
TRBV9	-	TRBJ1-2	CASSVATAQGGYTF
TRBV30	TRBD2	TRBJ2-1	CAWSEGLAGYNEQFF
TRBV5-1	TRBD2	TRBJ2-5	CASSFSGSGETQYF
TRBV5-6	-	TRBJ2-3	CASSLDGDTQYF
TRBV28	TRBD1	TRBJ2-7	CASRGTGGSYEQYF
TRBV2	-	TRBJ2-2	CASSGLAEGTGELFF
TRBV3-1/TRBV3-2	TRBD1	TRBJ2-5	CASSQPGQGASETQYF
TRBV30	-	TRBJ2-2	CAWRKSVNTGELFF
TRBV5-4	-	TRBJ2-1	CASTLSGPRDEQFF
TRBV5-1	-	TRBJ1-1	CASSFGWGEYTEAFF
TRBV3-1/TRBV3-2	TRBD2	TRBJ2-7	CASSQAYERGGEQYF
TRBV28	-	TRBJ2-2	CASSRRGTGELFF
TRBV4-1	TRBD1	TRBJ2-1	CASSQDRGTGNEQFF
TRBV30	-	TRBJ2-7	CAWSGGEDEQYF
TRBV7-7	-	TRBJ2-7	CASSLGVGSSYEQYF
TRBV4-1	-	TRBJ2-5	CASSGPGETQYF
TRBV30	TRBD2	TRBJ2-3	CAWSGWVAGDGGTQYF
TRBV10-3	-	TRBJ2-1	CAITSSGEQFF
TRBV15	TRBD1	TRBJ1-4	CATSRWTGGYEKLFF
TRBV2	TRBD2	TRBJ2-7	CASSEAGLAGEQYF
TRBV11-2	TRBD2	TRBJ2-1	CASSPFSGRAGNEQFF
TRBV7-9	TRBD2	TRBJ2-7	CASSPFSGRTPYEQYF
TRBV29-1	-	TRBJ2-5	CSVGAGPETQYF
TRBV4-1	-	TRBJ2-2	CASSQVGSGVHTGELFF
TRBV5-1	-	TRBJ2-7	CASRQRAGAVHEQYF
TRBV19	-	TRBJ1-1	CASSRGNAAFF
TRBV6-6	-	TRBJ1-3	CASSGSGRPSGNTIYF
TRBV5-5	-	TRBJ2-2	CASSLAGGLGTGELFF
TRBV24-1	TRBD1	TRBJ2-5	CATGQSETQYF
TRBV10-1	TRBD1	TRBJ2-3	CASSDPTGDRDTQYF
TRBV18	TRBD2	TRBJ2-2	CASSSGLAGNTGELFF
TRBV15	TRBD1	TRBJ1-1	CATSRDLPGQGASVAFF
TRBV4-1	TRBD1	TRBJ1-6	CASSRTGGPYNSPLHF